This T cell receptor beta chain was captured in a study of T cells in tuberculosis. Study-level information: T cells were selected with CD1B tetramers loaded with glucose monomycolate. IGRA-negative adolescents, IGRA-positive adolescents with latent tuberculosis and adults with active tuberculosis formed this South African cohort.

Sequencing used immunoSEQ multiplex PCR; TCRdb keeps in-frame clones, though not all of them. The sample holds just under 45,000 clones, less than 95% seen once. Trimming pared 3 bases from V and 4 bases from J, leaving 15 bases between. CDR3 length: 16 residues. Germline V gene data show CDR1 as LNHDA and CDR2 as SQIVND (reference sequence). A note on this clone: Its specificity is not known.

Study-level findings and limits: Smaller distances to GMM-specific TCRs suggested their expansion in active tuberculosis.

This receptor was taken from a donor aged 10-29 years with latent tuberculosis or without tuberculosis infection. Some clones in this sample may be carry-over from other donors' samples. The J gene is TRBJ2-2, the V gene TRBV19, with a possible D match to TRBD1 (6 bases). The material sequenced was PBMCs. In DNA form, the CDR3 reads TGTGCCAGTAGTATCCCCAGGGGAATAGGCACCGGGGAGCTGTTTTTT. Translated: CASSIPRGIGTGELFF.